The 27 T cell receptor beta chains given below trace back to one sample, sequenced in a study of glioma-infiltrating T cells. Using RNA template, CDR3s of TCR alpha and beta were amplified with iRepertoire arm-PCR. Each CDR3 protein gets one entry after TCRdb re-called the multiplex PCR reads with MiXCR. The data show approximately 400,000 distinct CDR3 sequences, 41% seen once. The sample taken for sequencing was glioma tissue, nonneoplastic brain tissue, or PBMCs (not recorded which). These receptors originate from a human donor with low-grade glioma or glioblastoma, undergoing nonglioma brain surgery, or in good health (not recorded which).

The CDR3 loop is CASSQMGTYEQYF. The CDR3 nucleotides read TGCGCCAGCAGCCAAATGGGAACCTACGAGCAGTACTTC. The chain combines TRBV4-3 with TRBJ2-7; no clear D. The germline CDR1 and CDR2 sequences are LGHNA and YSLEER. The CDR3 loop spans 13 amino acids. V lost 2 bases to trimming and J lost 2 bases, with 7 bases between them.

The rearrangement uses TRBV7-2 and TRBJ2-1, with D maybe TRBD2 (5 bases). From germline, CDR1 is SGHTA and CDR2 FQGNSA. The V and J ends lost 3 bases and 4 bases respectively, with 13 bases between them. This CDR3 is 15 amino acids long. Written as DNA, the CDR3 is TGTGCCAGCAGCTTTCAGGCTAGCATATACAATGAGCAGTTCTTC. It codes for CASSFQASIYNEQFF.

The chain recombines TRBV6-1 with TRBJ2-2; the D gene is possibly TRBD2 (6 bases). The V and J ends lost 5 bases and 6 bases respectively, with 10 bases between them. The CDR3 spans 13 residues. Germline V CDR1 and CDR2: MNHNS, SASEGT. For the CDR3, the DNA is TGTGCCAGCAGTCGGGGGTCACCCGGGGAGCTGTTTTTT. It specifies CASSRGSPGELFF.

This clonotype was detected many times. At one end, the junction sequence differs from germline, possibly due to a read error. The gene calls are TRBV20-1 and TRBJ1-5; the D gene is possibly TRBD1 (6 bases). The CDR3 loop spans 15 amino acids. The germline V gene encodes CDR1 DFQATT and CDR2 SNEGSKA (reference sequence). CDR3: CSARVDSRLIQPQHF. CDR3 coding DNA: TGCAGTGCCAGAGTGGACAGTCGCCTCATTCAGCCCCAGCATTTT.

The rearrangement links TRBV5-1 to TRBJ2-7; 9 nucleotides match TRBD1. CDR3 length: 15 residues. Per the germline V gene, CDR1 is SGHRS and CDR2 is YFSETQ. V lost 4 bases and J lost 5; bases outside the gene matches: 10. The CDR3 DNA follows: TGCGCCAGCAGCCTTGAGGACAGGGGTAAAAACGAGCAGTACTTC. This gives the protein CASSLEDRGKNEQYF.

This clonotype was detected ten times or more. The chain is built from TRBV28 and TRBJ2-7, with 7 bases that match TRBD1. The germline V gene has CDR1 MDHEN and CDR2 SYDVKM. CDR3 length: 13 residues. The V gene end was trimmed by 7 bases and the J gene end by 6 bases; junction bases not matched to a gene: 9. CDR3 in DNA: TGTGCCAGCACCGTCGACAGGGTAGGCGAGCAGTACTTC. This gives the protein CASTVDRVGEQYF.

The sample holds one count of this clonotype. The rearrangement links TRBV29-1 to TRBJ2-1; perhaps TRBD2 as D (6 bases). The length of the CDR3 is 12 residues. V lost 7 bases to trimming and J lost 4 bases, with 11 bases between them. CDR1 is SQVTM and CDR2 is ANQGSEA in the germline V gene. The CDR3 DNA follows: TGCAGCGCGGGAGCCAGATACAATGAGCAGTTCTTC. Residues: CSAGARYNEQFF.

This clonotype showed up just a few times. The CDR3: CASSLGAGDYNEQFF. The CDR3 DNA reads TGTGCCAGCAGCTTAGGGGCCGGAGACTACAATGAGCAGTTCTTC. The rearrangement uses TRBV7-9 and TRBJ2-1; D call uncertain. CDR1 is SEHNR and CDR2 is FQNEAQ in the germline V gene (reference sequence). The CDR3 is 15 amino acids. Deletions cut 1 base from V and 3 bases from J, with 10 bases between. The whole variable domain, filled in from reference TRBV7-9 and TRBJ2-1, reads DTGVSQNPRHKITKRGQNVTFRCDPISEHNRLYWYRQTLGQGPEFLTYFQNEAQLEKSRLLSDRFSAERPKGSFSTLEIQRTEQGDSAMYLCASSLGAGDYNEQFFGPGTRLTVL.

The chain employs TRBV4-3 and TRBJ2-7, with 7 nucleotides matching TRBD2. CDR1 is LGHNA and CDR2 is YSLEER in the germline V gene. V dropped 4 bases and J dropped 6; count of bases not matched to a gene: 6. The CDR3 is 13 amino acids. CDR3 nucleotides: TGCGCCAGCAGCCCCGTGTCGGGAGGCGAGCAGTACTTC. Translated: CASSPVSGGEQYF.

This chain connects TRBV27 to TRBJ2-1; D is unclear. Trimming removed 3 bases from V and 10 bases from J, with 16 bases in between. CDR1 and CDR2 (germline): MNHEY, SMNVEV (reference sequence). The CDR3 has 14 residues. The CDR3, as DNA: TGTGCCAGCAGTTTGCCTTGGGCCCTTTTGGAGCAGTTCTTC. This translates into CASSLPWALLEQFF.

This clonotype occurred many times. This rearrangement joins TRBV28 to TRBJ2-1, with 7 bases matching TRBD2. V was clipped by 6 bases and J by 6 bases; unmatched bases: 2. CDR1 is MDHEN, CDR2 SYDVKM, per germline. CDR3 length: 12 amino acids. For the CDR3, the DNA is TGTGCCAGCAGCTTAGCGGGCAATGAGCAGTTCTTC. The encoded protein is CASSLAGNEQFF.

The rearrangement joins TRBV12-3 or TRBV12-4 to TRBJ2-7; the match to TRBD1 covers 9 bases. The CDR3 length is 15 residues. The J segment lost 7 bases and the V segment lost 6 bases, leaving 13 bases of the junction unmatched. CDR3 in amino acids: CASRTSRDRVGEQYF. The CDR3 DNA reads TGTGCCAGCAGAACTTCCCGGGACAGGGTGGGGGAGCAGTACTTC.

This clonotype was seen a single time. The chain uses TRBV6-2 or TRBV6-3 and TRBJ2-3; 8 bases agree with TRBD2. This CDR3 is built from 20 residues. Germline CDR1 is MNHEY and CDR2 is SVGEGT. The J segment lost 1 base and the V segment lost 3 bases, leaving 18 bases of the junction unmatched. In DNA form, the CDR3 reads TGTGCCAGCAGTTATAGTATCGGGGGTTGGTGGACTAGCCGCACAGATACGCAGTATTTT. Encoded protein: CASSYSIGGWWTSRTDTQYF.

As regards this clonotype: A much more abundant neighbour one base away suggests this may be a read error. The chain links TRBV20-1 to TRBJ2-5; D is uncertain. The better agreement between TRBJ2-1 and the DNA end casts doubt on the J call. The CDR3 sequence is 12 residues long. Germline values: CDR1 DFQATT, CDR2 SNEGSKA (reference sequence). CDR3 protein: CSARDRADEQFF. The DNA of the CDR3 is TGCAGTGCTAGAGATAGGGCAGATGAGCAGTTCTTC.

The chain combines TRBV7-2 with TRBJ1-1; D is undetermined. V lost 4 bases to trimming and J lost 1 base, with 13 bases between them. CDR3 length: 15 residues. Per the germline V gene, CDR1 is SGHTA and CDR2 is FQGNSA. The CDR3 spells CASSSGRGENTEAFF. The CDR3 DNA follows: TGTGCCAGCAGCTCCGGACGGGGAGAGAACACTGAAGCTTTCTTT.

In the case of this clonotype: Compared with germline, one end of the junction differs, possibly owing to a read error. The chain joins TRBV6-1 to TRBJ1-4; D uncertain. CDR1 is MNHNS and CDR2 is SASEGT in the germline V gene. The CDR3 length is 14 residues. The DNA of the CDR3 is TGTGTCAGCAGTCTGGTACAAACTAATGAAAAACTGTTTTTT. Translated: CVSSLVQTNEKLFF.

The chain uses TRBV4-1 and TRBJ2-5, with TRBD1 matching 7 bases. With V trimmed by 8 bases and J by 6 bases, 9 bases remained unmatched. CDR1 is MGHRA and CDR2 is YSYEKL in the germline V gene. The CDR3 has 13 amino acids. The CDR3 region has the DNA TGCGCCAGCGGAGACAGGGCCAAAAAGACCCAGTACTTC. This codes for CASGDRAKKTQYF.

A few counts support this clonotype. The J gene is TRBJ2-7, the V gene TRBV6-2 or TRBV6-3; 7 bases match TRBD2. The CDR3 extends over 15 amino acids. V shed 2 bases and J 6 bases; nucleotides not matched to a gene: 10. CDR1 is MNHEY and CDR2 is SVGEGT in the germline V gene. The CDR3 here is CASSYPGSGTVEQYF. The CDR3 DNA reads TGTGCCAGCAGTTACCCTGGCAGCGGGACGGTCGAGCAGTACTTC.

A note on this clonotype: It may be a read error: a sequence one base away is much more abundant. The rearrangement uses TRBV28 and TRBJ2-7; no reliable D call. The V and J ends lost 6 bases and 2 bases respectively, with 8 bases between them. From germline, CDR1 is MDHEN and CDR2 SYDVKM. This CDR3 contains 12 residues. The CDR3: CASSPDPYEQYF. CDR3 nucleotides: TGTGCCAGCAGCCCTGACCCCTACGAGCAGTACTTC.

CDR3 nucleotides: TGTGCCAGCAGGGACAGGGAATATGGCTACACCTTC. Amino acid sequence: CASRDREYGYTF. This chain links TRBV7-9 with TRBJ1-2, with 8 bases fitting TRBD1. Per germline, CDR1 SEHNR and CDR2 FQNEAQ (reference sequence). V was clipped by 6 bases and J by 5 bases; unmatched bases: 2. The CDR3 is 12 residues long.

This clonotype was detected only once. A much bigger clone sits one base away, suggesting this may be a read error. The CDR3 here is CASMLSGVSSYEQYF. As DNA, the CDR3 is TGTGCCAGCATGTTAAGCGGGGTGAGCTCCTACGAGCAGTACTTC. This rearrangement joins TRBV6-2 or TRBV6-3 to TRBJ2-7, with 7 bases fitting TRBD2. J was trimmed by 0 bases and V by 7 bases; bases with no gene match: 9. This CDR3 has 15 residues. Germline V gene data show CDR1 as MNHEY and CDR2 as SVGEGT.

About this clonotype: At one boundary the junction diverges from the germline segment, which might be a read error. This sequence joins TRBV5-1 and TRBJ2-5; D tentatively fits TRBD1 or TRBD2 (7 bases each). CDR3 size: 15 residues. Germline lookup yields CDR1 SGHRS and CDR2 YFSETQ. The CDR3 DNA sequence: TGTGCCAGCCAGCCCCAGGGGGGGCGCCAAGAGACTCAGTACTTC. It is translated as CASQPQGGRQETQYF.

In this sample, this clonotype turned up a few times. This chain links TRBV7-3 with TRBJ2-1, with D maybe TRBD1 (5 bases). Germline V gene lookup returns CDR1 SGHTA and CDR2 FQGTGA. Trimming took off 3 bases at V and 7 bases at J, with 16 bases between the two ends. The CDR3 covers 15 residues. The CDR3 loop is CASSLARGIGNEQFF. The CDR3 coding sequence is TGTGCCAGCAGCTTGGCAAGGGGTATAGGGAATGAGCAGTTCTTC.

This clonotype showed up just a few times. This sequence joins TRBV7-8 and TRBJ1-5, with D uncertain. Germline CDR1 reads SGHVS; CDR2 reads FQNEAQ. The V gene lost 2 bases and the J gene lost 1 base, with 18 bases spanning the gap. The CDR3 length is 18 residues. The CDR3 DNA reads as TGTGCCAGCAGCTTAAAAGTTCATCAAGTGTTGAGCAATCAGCCCCAGCATTTT. As protein: CASSLKVHQVLSNQPQHF. Variable domain in full (rest from reference TRBV7-8 and TRBJ1-5): GAGVSQSPRYKVAKRGQDVALRCDPISGHVSLFWYQQALGQGPEFLTYFQNEAQLDKSGLPSDRFFAERPEGSVSTLKIQRTQQEDSAVYLCASSLKVHQVLSNQPQHFGDGTRLSIL.

The table lists this clonotype with a few counts. This chain connects TRBV27 to TRBJ1-1; D call uncertain. Germline assignment: CDR1 MNHEY and CDR2 SMNVEV (reference sequence). V lost 3 bases and J 0 bases, leaving 11 bases between the germline ends. This CDR3 has 15 residues. CDR3 bases: TGTGCCAGCAGTTTGTGGAGAGGAATGAACACTGAAGCTTTCTTT. This codes for CASSLWRGMNTEAFF.

This chain links TRBV19 with TRBJ2-5; the D is unclear. The CDR3 covers 14 residues. V shed 3 bases and J shed 3 bases, with 11 bases lying between them. Germline-derived CDR1 and CDR2 are LNHDA and SQIVND (reference sequence). Here the CDR3 reads CASSIKCREETQYF. DNA for the CDR3: TGTGCCAGTAGTATCAAATGTAGGGAAGAGACCCAGTACTTC.

A remark on this clonotype: The CDR3 does not end in the conserved phenylalanine or tryptophan, so this is likely a read error. The chain links TRBV7-2 to TRBJ1-2, with TRBD1 as a possible D gene (5 bases). This CDR3 has 13 residues. In germline, CDR1 is SGHTA, CDR2 FQGNSA. V dropped 5 bases and J dropped 1 base, with 8 bases sitting between them. The CDR3 nucleotides read TGTGCCAGCAGCAATCAGGGTAACTATGGCTACACCCTC. This codes for CASSNQGNYGYTL.